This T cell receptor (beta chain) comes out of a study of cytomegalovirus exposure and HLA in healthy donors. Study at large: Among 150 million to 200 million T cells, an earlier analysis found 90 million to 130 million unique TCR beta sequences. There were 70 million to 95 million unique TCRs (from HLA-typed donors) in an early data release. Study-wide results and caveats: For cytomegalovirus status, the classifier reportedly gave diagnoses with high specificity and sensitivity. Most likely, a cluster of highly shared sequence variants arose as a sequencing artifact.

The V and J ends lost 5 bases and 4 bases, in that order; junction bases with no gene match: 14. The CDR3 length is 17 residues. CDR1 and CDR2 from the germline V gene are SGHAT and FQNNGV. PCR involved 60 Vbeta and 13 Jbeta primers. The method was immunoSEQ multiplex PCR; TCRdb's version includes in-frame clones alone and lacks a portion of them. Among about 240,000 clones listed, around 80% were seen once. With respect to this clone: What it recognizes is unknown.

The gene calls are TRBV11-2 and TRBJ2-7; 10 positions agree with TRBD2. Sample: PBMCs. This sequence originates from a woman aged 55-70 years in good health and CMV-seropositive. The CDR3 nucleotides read TGTGCCAGCAGCCCCTTAGCCCCTCTAGCGGGAGTTTACGAGCAGTACTTC. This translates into CASSPLAPLAGVYEQYF. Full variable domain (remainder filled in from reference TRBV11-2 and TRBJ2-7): EAGVAQSPRYKIIEKRQSVAFWCNPISGHATLYWYQQILGQGPKLLIQFQNNGVVDDSQLPKDRFSAERLKGVDSTLKIQPAKLEDSAVYLCASSPLAPLAGVYEQYFGPGTRLTVT.